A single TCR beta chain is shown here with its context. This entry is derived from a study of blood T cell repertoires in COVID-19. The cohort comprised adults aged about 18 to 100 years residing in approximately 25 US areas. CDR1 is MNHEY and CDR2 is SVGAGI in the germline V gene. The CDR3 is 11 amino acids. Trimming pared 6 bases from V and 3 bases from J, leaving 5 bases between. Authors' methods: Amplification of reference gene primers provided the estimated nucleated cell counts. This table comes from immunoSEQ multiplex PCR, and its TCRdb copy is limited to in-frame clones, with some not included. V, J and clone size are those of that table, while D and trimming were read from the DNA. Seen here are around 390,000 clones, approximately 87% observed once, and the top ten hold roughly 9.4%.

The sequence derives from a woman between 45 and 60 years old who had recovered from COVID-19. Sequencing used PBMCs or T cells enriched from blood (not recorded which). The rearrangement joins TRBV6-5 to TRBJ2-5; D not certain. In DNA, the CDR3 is TGTGCCAGCAGGTCCGAAGAGACCCAGTACTTC. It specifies CASRSEETQYF.